A single T cell receptor (beta chain) is shown here with its context. What it binds is unknown. These data originate in a study of shared clonotypes between healthy human individuals. Germline V lookup: CDR1 PRHDT, CDR2 FYEKMQ (reference sequence). After removal of 1 base from V and 3 bases from J, the junction contained 11 bases not matched to a gene. The CDR3 loop spans 17 amino acids. Division of CD4+ cells produced a CD45RA+ naive subset and a CD45RA-negative memory subset. General observations from the study: Richness estimates generally favored naive over memory subsets.

Measured with immunoSEQ multiplex PCR; TCRdb has only the in-frame clones, and not every one. The table has some 1.5 million clones, about 96% seen once; the top ten hold roughly 1.2%. This TCR was sampled from a man aged 25 to 40 in good health. This chain links TRBV13 with TRBJ1-2, with 7 bases matching TRBD1. The material sequenced was naive CD4+ T cells sorted from blood. Specified subset: CD45RA+ positively selected. The CDR3 loop reads CASSLERSNRGHYGYTF. The CDR3, as DNA: TGTGCCAGCAGCTTAGAACGGAGCAACAGGGGACACTATGGCTACACCTTC.